This T cell receptor (beta chain) was captured in a study of cytomegalovirus exposure and HLA in healthy donors. This CDR3 region has 13 residues. Germline assignment: CDR1 SNHLY and CDR2 FYNNEI. V was shortened by 8 bases and J by 3 bases, with 8 bases between the two germline ends. Researchers ran the PCR with 60 Vbeta and 13 Jbeta primers. Assay: immunoSEQ multiplex PCR; the TCRdb copy retains only in-frame clones and omits some. The sample carries some 200,000 clones, 75% to 90% recorded once. The sequenced sample was PBMCs. The receptor was derived from a woman aged 50 to 60 in good health and CMV-seropositive. The chain is built from TRBV2 and TRBJ2-6; possibly TRBD2 for D (5 bases). For the CDR3, the DNA is TGTGCCAGCGAGGGCGGTGGGGCCAACGTCCTGACTTTC. It translates to CASEGGGANVLTF.